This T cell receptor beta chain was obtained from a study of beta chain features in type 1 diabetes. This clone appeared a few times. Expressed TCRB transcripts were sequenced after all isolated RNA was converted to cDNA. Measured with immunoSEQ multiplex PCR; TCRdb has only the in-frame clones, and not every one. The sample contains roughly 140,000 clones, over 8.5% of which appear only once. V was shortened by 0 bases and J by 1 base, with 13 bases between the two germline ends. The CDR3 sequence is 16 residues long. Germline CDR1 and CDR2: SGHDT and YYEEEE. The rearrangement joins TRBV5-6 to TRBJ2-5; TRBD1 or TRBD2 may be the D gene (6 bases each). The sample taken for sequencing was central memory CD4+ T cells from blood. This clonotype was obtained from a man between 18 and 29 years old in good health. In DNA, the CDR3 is TGTGCCAGCAGCTTGGGGACCGGGGGCTTCCAAGAGACCCAGTACTTC. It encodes CASSLGTGGFQETQYF.